This T cell receptor (beta chain) was captured in a study of preoperative IRX-2 immunotherapy in early breast cancer. The trim removed 7 bases at V and 7 bases at J, leaving 12 bases unmatched. The CDR3 is made up of 15 amino acids. CDR1 is SGHNT, CDR2 YENEEA, per germline. The method was immunoSEQ multiplex PCR; TCRdb's version includes in-frame clones alone and lacks a portion of them. The data hold 3,000 to 4,000 clones, with 79% observed a single time. Sample treatment: preoperative locoregional IRX-2 cytokine immunotherapy. Patients received preoperative, locoregional IRX-2 cytokine immunotherapy in a phase Ib study.

This chain joins TRBV11-3 and TRBJ1-2; 10 nucleotides align to TRBD1. Sequences were derived from tumor tissue, sampled after IRX-2 immunotherapy. The TCR originated in a human donor with breast cancer. CDR3 sequence: CASISSGTGVTGYTF. The DNA of the CDR3 is TGTGCCAGCATTTCCTCCGGGACAGGGGTTACTGGCTACACCTTC. Full variable domain (rest looked up from reference TRBV11-3 and TRBJ1-2): EAGVVQSPRYKIIEKKQPVAFWCNPISGHNTLYWYLQNLGQGPELLIRYENEEAVDDSQLPKDRFSAERLKGVDSTLKIQPAELGDSAVYLCASISSGTGVTGYTFGSGTRLTVV.